This note documents a single T cell receptor (beta chain) sequence. Antigen: not known. This entry belongs to a study of Tregs in tolerant kidney transplant recipients. General study results and limits: Activated donor B cell expansion appeared to reveal the most relevant donor-specific TCRbeta repertoire.

The protocol was immunoSEQ multiplex PCR, while the TCRdb copy is restricted to in-frame clones and leaves out a portion. The sample lists about 2,000 clones; around 48% were seen once. Germline CDR1 reads SGHRS; CDR2 reads YFSETQ. CDR3 length equals 15 residues. The trim removed 4 bases at V and 2 bases at J, leaving 3 bases unmatched. Source material: Tregs from blood cultured with allogeneic cells. The source of this sequence is a human donor in good health. The V and J genes are TRBV5-1 and TRBJ2-2; TRBD2 agrees at 9 bases. DNA for the CDR3: TGCGCCAGCAGCGATAGCGGGGGAAACACCGGGGAGCTGTTTTTT. Encoded protein: CASSDSGGNTGELFF. The full variable domain, its missing parts supplied by reference TRBV5-1 and TRBJ2-2, is KAGVTQTPRYLIKTRGQQVTLSCSPISGHRSVSWYQQTPGQGLQFLFEYFSETQRNKGNFPGRFSGRQFSNSRSEMNVSTLELGDSALYLCASSDSGGNTGELFFGEGSRLTVL.